This T cell receptor beta chain derives from a study of radiotherapy plus CTLA-4 blockade in lung cancer. Study-wide context: Among all patients, approximately 17% showed objective responses, while more than 25% had disease control.

Trimming cost V 3 bases and J 1 base; bases outside gene matches: 4. Germline V gene data show CDR1 as SGHRS and CDR2 as YFSETQ. This CDR3 region has 15 residues. Clones were sequenced by immunoSEQ multiplex PCR, and TCRdb holds only the in-frame ones, with some missing. The table lists tens of thousands of clones, about 85% of them singletons, with over 6.5% in the top ten. The receptor was derived from a human donor with non-small cell lung cancer who had a complete response to radiotherapy plus ipilimumab. The chain uses TRBV5-1 and TRBJ2-1; 7 bases line up with TRBD1. Sample: peripheral blood, taken from a patient treated with radiotherapy plus ipilimumab. CDR3 amino acids: CASSSGQPSYNEQFF. The CDR3 bases are TGCGCCAGCAGCTCGGGACAGCCTTCCTACAATGAGCAGTTCTTC.